These T cell receptor beta chains were read from a single sample in a study of cytotoxic CD8 clonotypes in ibrutinib-treated CLL. Profiling relied on immunoSEQ multiplex PCR, and the TCRdb table lists in-frame clones only, not all of them. Counted here are about 160,000 clones, less than 85% occurring once; the ten biggest clones make up about 4.5%. Sequenced here: PBMCs, sampled after 24 months of ibrutinib treatment. Source of these receptors: a human donor with chronic lymphocytic leukemia. CDR3s include the opening cysteine and the closing phenylalanine or tryptophan. Fields, in order: V gene, J gene, D gene, clone size, CDR3 DNA, CDR3 protein. A D gene is named only where the DNA matches it firmly. Not every row has a clone size; where given, it reads once, few, many or a size class.

V: TRBV5-4
J: TRBJ2-3
D: -
size: -
DNA: TGTGCCAGCAGCTTGCTCAGCGGAAGCACAGATACGCAGTATTTT
CDR3: CASSLLSGSTDTQYF

V: TRBV7-9
J: TRBJ1-2
D: -
size: -
DNA: TGTGCCAGCAGCTTTTTAGGGGACCCCCCGTCGGGTGGCTACACCTTC
CDR3: CASSFLGDPPSGGYTF

V: TRBV5-1
J: TRBJ2-5
D: TRBD2
size: -
DNA: TGCGCCAGCAAAGGTTGGAGCGGGGGTAACCAAGAGACCCAGTACTTC
CDR3: CASKGWSGGNQETQYF

V: TRBV7-9
J: TRBJ2-2
D: -
size: -
DNA: TGTGCCAGCAGGGCGCCCCCGGTAGCGAACACCGGGGAGCTGTTTTTT
CDR3: CASRAPPVANTGELFF

V: TRBV7-3
J: TRBJ2-1
D: -
size: -
DNA: TGTGCCAGCAGCCCAAAACCCGCTACCAACCCAAACAATGAGCAGTTCTTC
CDR3: CASSPKPATNPNNEQFF

V: TRBV27
J: TRBJ1-1
D: -
size: -
DNA: TGTGCCAGCAGAGACATCTGGACTGAAGCTTTCTTT
CDR3: CASRDIWTEAFF

V: TRBV20-1
J: TRBJ1-1
D: -
size: -
DNA: TGCAGTGCTCATATCAACACTGAAGCTTTCTTT
CDR3: CSAHINTEAFF

V: TRBV28
J: TRBJ2-1
D: -
size: few
DNA: TGTGCCAGCAGTCCGGGGGCCCTACAAAACTCCTACAATGAGCAGTTCTTC
CDR3: CASSPGALQNSYNEQFF

V: TRBV7-9
J: TRBJ1-1
D: -
size: -
DNA: TGTGCCAGCAGCCAATCGACAGGTTTGAACACTGAAGCTTTCTTT
CDR3: CASSQSTGLNTEAFF

V: TRBV5-1
J: TRBJ1-4
D: -
size: -
DNA: TGCGCCAGCAGCTTGGTAAGCCCCCCTAGGGGTGAAAAACTGTTTTTT
CDR3: CASSLVSPPRGEKLFF

V: TRBV5-6
J: TRBJ1-3
D: -
size: -
DNA: TGTGCCAGCAGCTGGGGATCTGGAAACACCATATATTTT
CDR3: CASSWGSGNTIYF

V: TRBV9
J: TRBJ2-1
D: -
size: -
DNA: TGTGCCAGCAGCCCTACACTAGGGCGAGAGTATGAGCAGTTCTTC
CDR3: CASSPTLGREYEQFF

V: TRBV27
J: TRBJ1-1
D: -
size: -
DNA: TGTGCCAGCACCCGCCGGGGAGTGAGCACTGAAGCTTTCTTT
CDR3: CASTRRGVSTEAFF

V: TRBV6-6
J: TRBJ2-3
D: -
size: -
DNA: TGTGCCAGCGGTTACGGGACATTAAGCACAGATACGCAGTATTTT
CDR3: CASGYGTLSTDTQYF

V: TRBV28
J: TRBJ2-7
D: -
size: -
DNA: TGTGCCAGCAGTGCCGGGTCATCCTACGAGCAGTACTTC
CDR3: CASSAGSSYEQYF

V: TRBV7-2
J: TRBJ2-2
D: -
size: -
DNA: TGTGCCAGCAGCTTGGAGCGGAACACCGGGGAGCTGTTTTTT
CDR3: CASSLERNTGELFF

V: TRBV7-3
J: TRBJ1-2
D: TRBD1
size: -
DNA: TGTGCCAGCAGTCCCCAGGGGGGAGTTCATGGCTACACCTTC
CDR3: CASSPQGGVHGYTF

V: TRBV6-1
J: TRBJ2-7
D: -
size: -
DNA: TGTGCCAGCAGTGAACCCCCGGGACAAGGGGGCTTC
CDR3: CASSEPPGQGGF

V: TRBV23-1
J: TRBJ1-1
D: TRBD1
size: -
DNA: TGCGCCAGCAGTCAAAATGACAGGGGAGGAGTGTGGACTGAAGCTTTCTTT
CDR3: CASSQNDRGGVWTEAFF

V: TRBV19
J: TRBJ1-2
D: -
size: -
DNA: TGTGCCAGTACCGGGGCCAAAGCTAACTATGGCTACACCTTC
CDR3: CASTGAKANYGYTF

V: TRBV19
J: TRBJ2-1
D: -
size: -
DNA: TGTGCCAGTAGTCTCGCACGGGCTGGGCGTGGAGTGTGGGCGTGGAATGAGCAGTTCTTC
CDR3: CASSLARAGRGVWAWNEQFF

V: TRBV7-9
J: TRBJ2-3
D: -
size: -
DNA: TGTGCCAGCAGCTTGGGCACTTTCACAGATACGCAGTATTTT
CDR3: CASSLGTFTDTQYF

V: TRBV7-3
J: TRBJ1-5
D: TRBD1
size: -
DNA: TGTGCCAGCAGCTTAATACCAGGGGGAAATCAGCCCCAGCATTTT
CDR3: CASSLIPGGNQPQHF

V: TRBV5-1
J: TRBJ1-5
D: TRBD1
size: once
DNA: TGCGCCAGCAGCTCGACAGGGGGAGGGGATCAGCCCCAGCATTTT
CDR3: CASSSTGGGDQPQHF

V: TRBV5-1
J: TRBJ2-2
D: -
size: -
DNA: TGCGCCAGCAGCTACCTGGGTGAAAGGGAGCTGTTTTTT
CDR3: CASSYLGERELFF

V: TRBV7-9
J: TRBJ1-5
D: -
size: -
DNA: TGTGCCGCAGGGCCGAACAGCAATCAGCCCCAGCATTTT
CDR3: CAAGPNSNQPQHF

V: TRBV6-1
J: TRBJ1-5
D: TRBD1
size: few
DNA: TGTGCCAGCAGTGAACTCTCTCCGGGACAGGGAAACAATCAGCCCCAGCATTTT
CDR3: CASSELSPGQGNNQPQHF

V: TRBV6-5
J: TRBJ2-5
D: -
size: -
DNA: TGTGCCAGCAGTTACGGTATAACAGGGCGCGAGACCCAGTACTTC
CDR3: CASSYGITGRETQYF

V: TRBV28
J: TRBJ1-1
D: TRBD1
size: -
DNA: TGTGCCAGCAGTTTGCAGGGGGCCACTGAAGCTTTCTTT
CDR3: CASSLQGATEAFF

V: TRBV5-6
J: TRBJ1-2
D: -
size: -
DNA: TGTGCCAGCAGCCCGATCACAGGGAACTATGGCTACACCTTC
CDR3: CASSPITGNYGYTF

V: TRBV7-8
J: TRBJ1-1
D: -
size: -
DNA: TGTGCCAGCAGCTTAGCGTTCGGGATGAACACTGAAGCTTTCTTT
CDR3: CASSLAFGMNTEAFF

V: TRBV2
J: TRBJ2-2
D: TRBD2
size: -
DNA: TGTGCCAGCAGTGATGCGGGGGGGTATTCGAACACCGGGGAGCTGTTTTTT
CDR3: CASSDAGGYSNTGELFF

V: TRBV30
J: TRBJ1-1
D: -
size: -
DNA: TGTGCCTGGAGTGTACTCGGGGTCAGGGCCAACACTGAAGCTTTCTTT
CDR3: CAWSVLGVRANTEAFF

V: TRBV13
J: TRBJ1-3
D: -
size: -
DNA: TGTGCCAGCAGCTTAGGGAGGGGAAACACCATATATTTT
CDR3: CASSLGRGNTIYF